This T cell receptor (beta chain) is drawn from a study of shared clonotypes between healthy human individuals (TCRdb year 2020). About the full investigation: The cohort included three men and a couple of women between 18 and 49 years of age. For each donor, CD4 naive and CD4 memory were each run on three plates, CD8 naive on two plates, and CD8 memory on one plate. To estimate repertoire size and how much clonotype sharing occurs between individuals, the study deeply sequenced the blood TCR repertoires of 4 to 6 healthy adults. Different laboratories and diverse techniques were used to prepare libraries and sequence TCR repertoires, to increase sequencing depth and limit assay-specific biases. Leukapheresis yielded between about 0.9 and 9.5 billion PBMCs per donor.

CD8 naive samples were CD45RO-negative cells positively selected for CCR7, giving a CD45RA+CCR7+ population that excluded TemRA cells. The donors were healthy, HIV-negative adults with no recently reported acute infections or vaccinations. Every donor was a Caucasian adult living in Nashville, Tennessee, USA. Blood was collected by leukapheresis, and PBMCs were isolated by Ficoll-Histopaque density gradient centrifugation and then cryopreserved in liquid nitrogen vapor phase. Purity and quantity of every magnetically sorted T cell population were checked by analytical flow cytometry. From each sorted fraction, genomic DNA was isolated and quantified by UV absorbance on a Nanodrop 2000c. About this clone itself: The clone's antigen remains unknown. No much larger clonotype is one base removed from it; base qualities were not supplied.

Broader findings and caveats from the paper: Because the study included a small number of donors, the genetic and exposure-history diversity represented was limited. Sampling was restricted to blood, and TCR repertoires in tissue are likely to differ from TCR repertoires in blood. Even with the large sequencing depth, rarefaction of the sorted-subset datasets indicated that sequencing was incomplete. Compared with non-shared clonotypes, the clonotypes found in all four sorted-subset donors had higher generation probabilities. Pairwise subsampling indicated that sequencing depth was expected to affect the degree of clonotype sharing among donors. Larger estimated clonotype richness was generally found for naive subsets than for memory subsets. Sharing across a few donors was observed for approximately 5% of naive CD4, 3% to 4% of naive CD8, roughly 2.3% of memory CD4, and roughly 0.4% of memory CD8 clonotypes.

Using the deep immunoSEQ assay, multiplex PCR amplified TCR CDR3 regions from genomic DNA. Extracted genomic DNA from each cell subset was spread evenly across all wells of several immunoSEQ 96-well plates, with each plate serving as a replicate. Each replicate PCR for sorted subsets received around 210 ng genomic DNA, equal to roughly 30,000 T cell genomes. Purified libraries were quantified with a Qubit 3.0 fluorometer, sized on a Bioanalyzer 2100, and re-quantified with the KAPA Library Quantification kit. A separate single-read 150-cycle Illumina NextSeq 550 flow cell was used to sequence each immunoSEQ 96-well plate. Regarding the original processing steps: Because only junctional sequences without quality scores were contained in the immunoSEQ output, filtering matching that applied to full-length reads could not be performed. Sequences were annotated with PyIR, a Python wrapper for IgBLAST v1.9, and V/J genes and CDR3 were assigned using IMGT germline references. Reads were removed for weak V/J assignments (E-value above 1e-6), missing CDR3, stop codons, out-of-frame junctions, or ambiguous translated residues. V3J clonotypes were defined as sequences sharing an identical inferred V gene, J gene, and CDR3 amino acid sequence. To compute the percentage overlap between repertoires, the number of shared unique clonotypes was divided by the size of the smaller repertoire. RTK rarefaction, the Chao1 estimator, and Recon v2.1 estimates of unobserved clonotypes were used to assess repertoire richness. For all TCRbeta clonotypes obtained by the gDNA method from several donors, generation probabilities were computed with OLGA. TCRdb carries this immuneACCESS record with in-frame sequences only. Its versions omit some clonotypes, under half of them owing to an unresolved V gene in the studies checked, with the rest unexplained. The DNA was the basis for D and trimming; V, J and clone size are from that table. This sample comprises some 2.1 million clones, about 95% of them detected only once. The ten biggest clones cover 0.85% to 1.2% of the sample.

The sequence came from a man between 18 and 35 years old in good health. The sequencing input was naive CD8+ T cells sorted from blood. The sample's cell subset or site label is to be understood as: CD45RA+CCR7+.

The CDR3 region reads CASSLGRWVNTEAFF. The DNA reads TGTGCCAGCAGCTTGGGGCGGTGGGTGAACACTGAAGCTTTCTTT. Recombination connected TRBV5-4 to TRBJ1-1, with no reliable assignment of the D segment. Spanning cysteine to phenylalanine, the CDR3 consists of 15 amino acids. The retained sequence is limited to the CDR3, 45 bases, with the frame set at the first base. The V end loses 0 bases and the J end loses 0 bases, and a stretch of 9 bases separates them. CDR1 SGHNT and CDR2 YYREEE are derived from the germline V gene (reference sequence).